This is a list of T cell receptor beta chains from one sample in a study of CD8 T cells in Susac syndrome. TCRdb independently ran MiXCR on the immunoSEQ multiplex PCR reads; one entry per CDR3 protein. The table lists roughly 150,000 distinct CDR3 sequences, about 93% of them singletons. Material for sequencing was CD4+ T cells from PBMCs. These receptors all come from a human donor in good health. Each CDR3 is given with its conserved first and last residue. D genes are given only for firm matches. Clone size is shown for a subset of rows, as once, few, many or a class of expanded clone.

CDR3nt | CDR3aa | v_gene | abundance | j_gene | d_gene
TGCGCCAGCAGCGGAGAGACAGGGGATTCACCCCTCCACTTT | CASSGETGDSPLHF | TRBV5-1 | - | TRBJ1-6 | TRBD1
TGTGCCAGCAGCTCTAGGCGGGGCACTGAAGCTTTCTTT | CASSSRRGTEAFF | TRBV7-2 | - | TRBJ1-1 | -
TGTGCCAGCAGCCCCAGAACTCCCGGGGAGCTGTTTTTT | CASSPRTPGELFF | TRBV7-2 | - | TRBJ2-2 | -
TGCAGTGCTAGTCACGGACAGGGGGATCAGCCCCAGCATTTT | CSASHGQGDQPQHF | TRBV20-1 | - | TRBJ1-5 | TRBD1
TGTGCCAGCAAACCCGGGGGGGATACGCAGTATTTT | CASKPGGDTQYF | TRBV5-6 | - | TRBJ2-3 | TRBD2
TGTGCCAGCAGCTTTTTCCCCGGGGTCTACAGAGAGACCGGGTCACCCCTCCACTTT | CASSFFPGVYRETGSPLHF | TRBV7-6 | - | TRBJ1-6 | -
TGTGCCAGCAGCTGGGGACACACAGATACGCAGTATTTT | CASSWGHTDTQYF | TRBV5-4 | - | TRBJ2-3 | -
TGCAGTGCTACAGGGACAGGGAAACGCTATGGCTACACCTTC | CSATGTGKRYGYTF | TRBV20-1 | - | TRBJ1-2 | TRBD1
TGTGCCAGTATCCCGGACAGGGCGAATGAAGCTTTCTTT | CASIPDRANEAFF | TRBV19 | - | TRBJ1-1 | TRBD1
TGTGCCAGCTCACCACGGGATCAAACAGGGGGATACACTGAAGCTTTCTTT | CASSPRDQTGGYTEAFF | TRBV18 | - | TRBJ1-1 | TRBD1
TGCAGCGTGGGGACAGGGGGCTCAGATACGCAGTATTTT | CSVGTGGSDTQYF | TRBV29-1 | - | TRBJ2-3 | TRBD1
TGTGCCAGTACTTTCGGGTCTGGGGCCAACGTCCTGACTTTC | CASTFGSGANVLTF | TRBV19 | - | TRBJ2-6 | -
TGTGCCAGCAGTCAGTGGGGCAGGACTGAAGCTTTCTTT | CASSQWGRTEAFF | TRBV2 | - | TRBJ1-1 | -
TGTGCCAGCGTCAAGGACGGGGGTTCACCCCTCCACTTT | CASVKDGGSPLHF | TRBV21-1 | - | TRBJ1-6 | -
TGCGCCAGCAGCTTGGTAGACCCGTTGAGGGGGACTAACTATGGCTACACCTTC | CASSLVDPLRGTNYGYTF | TRBV5-1 | - | TRBJ1-2 | -
TGTGCCACCAGTGATCTATACACCGGGGAGCTGTTTTTT | CATSDLYTGELFF | TRBV24-1 | - | TRBJ2-2 | -
TGTGCCAGCAGTTCTAGGACAGGGGGCAATAGGGAGCAGTACTTC | CASSSRTGGNREQYF | TRBV6-6 | - | TRBJ2-7 | TRBD1
TGTGCCAGCAGCTTAGTACAGGGTGCCGGGGAGCTGTTTTTT | CASSLVQGAGELFF | TRBV7-9 | - | TRBJ2-2 | -
TGTGCCTGGGCCCAGACAGGGGGTTTGACCCAGTACTTC | CAWAQTGGLTQYF | TRBV30 | once | TRBJ2-5 | TRBD1
TGTGCCAGCAGTGAGAGTATAGATTCACCCCTCCACTTT | CASSESIDSPLHF | TRBV2 | - | TRBJ1-6 | -
TGTGCCAGCAGCGTATCTGGACAGGGGATCGGGGAGCTGTTTTTT | CASSVSGQGIGELFF | TRBV9 | - | TRBJ2-2 | TRBD1
TGTGCCAGCAGCGTTTCCCCAGGCCGTCGTAAAGAGAGCCAGTACTTC | CASSVSPGRRKESQYF | TRBV9 | - | TRBJ2-5 | -
TGCGCCAGCAGCCCCACACTAGCCACCAAAAACATTCAGTACTTC | CASSPTLATKNIQYF | TRBV5-1 | - | TRBJ2-4 | -
TGTGCCAGCACCAACCAGAGGGATCAGCCCCAGCATTTT | CASTNQRDQPQHF | TRBV6-1 | - | TRBJ1-5 | -
TGCGCCAGCAGCCCGACTCCTAACTATGGCTACACCTTC | CASSPTPNYGYTF | TRBV5-1 | - | TRBJ1-2 | -
TGTGCCAGCAGTGATCCCCAGGGGGACGAGCAGTACTTC | CASSDPQGDEQYF | TRBV6-1 | - | TRBJ2-7 | TRBD1
TGTGCCAGCAGGACAGACTATGGCTACACCTTC | CASRTDYGYTF | TRBV2 | - | TRBJ1-2 | -
TGTGCCAGTAGTCCTGGGGACAGGGACACTGAAGCTTTCTTT | CASSPGDRDTEAFF | TRBV19 | - | TRBJ1-1 | TRBD1
TGCAGCGTGGCAGCCTCTAACTATGGCTACACCTTC | CSVAASNYGYTF | TRBV29-1 | once | TRBJ1-2 | -
TGTGCCAGTAGTATAGATGGGCCCCAGGGGGAGCAGTACTTC | CASSIDGPQGEQYF | TRBV19 | - | TRBJ2-7 | -
TGCGCCAGCAGCCAAGACGGGGGCAGTAGCACAGATACGCAGTATTTT | CASSQDGGSSTDTQYF | TRBV4-1 | - | TRBJ2-3 | -
TGCGCCAGCAGCAGACAAGGGAGAGATGGAGCCGGGGCCAAAAACATTCAGTACTTC | CASSRQGRDGAGAKNIQYF | TRBV5-1 | - | TRBJ2-4 | -
TGTGCCAGCAGCCATCCTGGCGAGACCCAGTACTTC | CASSHPGETQYF | TRBV3-1 | - | TRBJ2-5 | -
TGTGCCAGCAGTCCTCGGAATGAAGCTTTCTTT | CASSPRNEAFF | TRBV12-3/TRBV12-4 | - | TRBJ1-1 | -
TGTGCCAGCAGCCAAGGGAATCGGGAGGAGACCCAGTACTTC | CASSQGNREETQYF | TRBV3-1 | - | TRBJ2-5 | -
TGTGCCAGCAGCCAAGTAGCGGGGCCCCGGAGGAGGCAGTACTTC | CASSQVAGPRRRQYF | TRBV14 | - | TRBJ2-7 | TRBD2
TGTGCCAGCAGGGTCAGACAAGGCACTGAAGCTTTCTTT | CASRVRQGTEAFF | TRBV2 | - | TRBJ1-1 | -
TGTGCCAGCAGCCAATTAGACATCGCATCTGGAAACACCATATATTTT | CASSQLDIASGNTIYF | TRBV3-1 | - | TRBJ1-3 | -
TGTGCCAGCACCCGAGGGGGGCGGAATACGCAGTATTTT | CASTRGGRNTQYF | TRBV12-3/TRBV12-4 | - | TRBJ2-3 | -
TGTGCCTGGAGTAAAGGACAGGGAATGGACGAGCAGTACTTC | CAWSKGQGMDEQYF | TRBV30 | - | TRBJ2-7 | TRBD1
TGTGCCAGCAGCCAAGCTCGGGGACCTTCCTACAATGAGCAGTTCTTC | CASSQARGPSYNEQFF | TRBV3-1 | - | TRBJ2-1 | -
TGTGCCAGCAGCCCCTGGGACGGACGCGGCTACACCTTC | CASSPWDGRGYTF | TRBV7-8 | - | TRBJ1-2 | -
TGTGCCATCAGTGCTATTGTCGGGGGGCCCCTCCACTTT | CAISAIVGGPLHF | TRBV10-3 | few | TRBJ1-6 | -